This TCR beta chain stems from a study of blood T cell repertoires in COVID-19 (dated by TCRdb to about 2020). Regarding the study in general: The collaborator samples originated in the United States, Italy and Spain and spanned the acute and convalescent phases of COVID-19. Nearly every sample came with metadata listing a de-identified subject ID, COVID-19 status, age in years and sex. Deeply sampled blood TCRbeta repertoires from subjects exposed to, actively infected with, or recovered from COVID-19 were included in the dataset. The prospective study material was composed of cDNA or gDNA derived from T cells, B-cell-depleted T cells, or PBMCs. Where HLA class I and class II types were available, the types were taken from metadata supplied by the sample provider, not from assay-based typing. The repertoires were released in a freely available public database meant as a resource for research on the immune response to SARS-CoV-2. The samples were drawn from two sources: the first 160 participants of the ongoing ImmuneRACE study, and over 1,000 subjects contributed by 6 global collaborators. Broader findings and caveats from the paper: Clinical and demographic metadata were provided uncurated, with the amount varying by source and participant.

Notes on this clone: No antigen is known for it. No qualities accompany the bases; no much larger clone lies one base away.

TCRbeta CDR3 regions were amplified from genomic DNA by means of the immunoSEQ Assay, a bias-controlled multiplex PCR. The paper's processing steps were these. The number of nucleated cells in each sample was estimated from the amplification of reference gene primers within the assay. Sequence reads were collapsed and filtered to measure the absolute abundance of every unique TCRbeta CDR3 rearrangement. Productive Simpson clonality was computed per sample as the square root of Simpson's diversity index over productive rearrangements. TCRdb mirrors the immuneACCESS table, restricted to in-frame sequences. Some clones are absent from its copies; in checked studies, under half trace to an unresolved V gene, and the reason for the others is unknown. V, J and clone size derive from that table, while D and trimming were established from the DNA sequence. In this sample the table shows some 86,000 clones, under 90% of which occur a single time. Approximately 15% of the sample is taken by the ten largest.

Whole blood was collected in K2EDTA tubes by collaborating institutions according to the institutions' own protocols. For TCRbeta analysis, collaborators shipped samples as frozen whole blood, isolated PBMCs, or DNA extracted from either of those sample types. This clonotype was obtained from a woman between 65 and 79 years old with acute or convalescent COVID-19. The sequenced material came from peripheral blood.

The nucleotide sequence reads as follows: TGTGCCAGCAGCCAACATGGTAGCGGGGCCTCCTACAATGAGCAGTTCTTC. Its protein is CASSQHGSGASYNEQFF. Recombination joined TRBV3-1 (or the pseudogene TRBV3-2) with TRBJ2-1, and 8 junctional nucleotides match TRBD2. CDR1 LGHDT and CDR2 YNNKEL are derived from the germline V gene (reference sequence). The CDR3 covers 17 residues, taking in both the cysteine and the phenylalanine. The read is trimmed to its CDR3 DNA, 51 bases read in frame from base 1. V loses 2 bases at its end and J loses 0 bases; junction bases beyond the gene matches: 6.